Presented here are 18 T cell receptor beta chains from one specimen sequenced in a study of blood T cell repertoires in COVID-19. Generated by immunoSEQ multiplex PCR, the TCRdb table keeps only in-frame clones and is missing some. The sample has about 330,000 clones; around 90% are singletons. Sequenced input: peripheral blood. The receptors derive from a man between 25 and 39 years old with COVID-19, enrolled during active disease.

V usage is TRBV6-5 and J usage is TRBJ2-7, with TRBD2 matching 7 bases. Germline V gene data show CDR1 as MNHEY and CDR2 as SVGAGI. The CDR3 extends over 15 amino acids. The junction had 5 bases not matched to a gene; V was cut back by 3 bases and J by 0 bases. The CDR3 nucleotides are TGTGCCAGCAGTTATGTCGGGGGGAGCTCCTACGAGCAGTACTTC. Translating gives CASSYVGGSSYEQYF.

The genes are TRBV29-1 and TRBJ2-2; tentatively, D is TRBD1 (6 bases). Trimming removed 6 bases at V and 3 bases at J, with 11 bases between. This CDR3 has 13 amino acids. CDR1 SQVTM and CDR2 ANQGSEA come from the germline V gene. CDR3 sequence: CSVQGRDTGELFF. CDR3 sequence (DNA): TGCAGCGTCCAGGGGAGAGACACCGGGGAGCTGTTTTTT.

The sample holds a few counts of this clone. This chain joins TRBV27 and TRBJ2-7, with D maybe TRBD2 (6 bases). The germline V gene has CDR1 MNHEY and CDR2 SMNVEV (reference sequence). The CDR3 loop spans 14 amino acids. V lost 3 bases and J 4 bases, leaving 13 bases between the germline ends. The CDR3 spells CASSFNGGTYEQYF. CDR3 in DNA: TGTGCCAGCAGTTTCAACGGAGGGACGTACGAGCAGTACTTC.

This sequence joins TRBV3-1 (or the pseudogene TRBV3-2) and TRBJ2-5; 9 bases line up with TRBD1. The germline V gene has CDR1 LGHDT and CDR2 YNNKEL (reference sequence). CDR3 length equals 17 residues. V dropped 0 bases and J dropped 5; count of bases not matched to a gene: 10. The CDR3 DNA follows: TGTGCCAGCAGCCAAGATTGGGGACAGGGAGAGTCGGAGACCCAGTACTTC. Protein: CASSQDWGQGESETQYF.

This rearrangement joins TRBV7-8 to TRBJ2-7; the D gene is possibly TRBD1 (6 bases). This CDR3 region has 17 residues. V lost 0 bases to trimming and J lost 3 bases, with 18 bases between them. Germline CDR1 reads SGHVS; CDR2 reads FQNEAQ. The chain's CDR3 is CASSLAGSGDKHYEQYF. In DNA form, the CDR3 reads TGTGCCAGCAGCTTAGCTGGTTCTGGGGACAAGCACTACGAGCAGTACTTC.

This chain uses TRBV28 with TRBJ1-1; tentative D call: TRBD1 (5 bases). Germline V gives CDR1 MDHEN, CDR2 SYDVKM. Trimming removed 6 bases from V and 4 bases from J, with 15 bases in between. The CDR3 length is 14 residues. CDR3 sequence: CASSPGTGATEAFF. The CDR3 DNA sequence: TGTGCCAGCAGCCCAGGGACGGGAGCCACTGAAGCTTTCTTT. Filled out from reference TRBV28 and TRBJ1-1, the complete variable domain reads DVKVTQSSRYLVKRTGEKVFLECVQDMDHENMFWYRQDPGLGLRLIYFSYDVKMKEKGDIPEGYSVSREKKERFSLILESASTNQTSMYLCASSPGTGATEAFFGQGTRLTVV.

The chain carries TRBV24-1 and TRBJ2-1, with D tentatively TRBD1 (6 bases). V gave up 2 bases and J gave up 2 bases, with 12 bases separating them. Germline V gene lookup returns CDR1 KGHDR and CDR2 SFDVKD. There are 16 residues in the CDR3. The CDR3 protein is CATSDSYRAPYNEQFF. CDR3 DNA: TGTGCCACCAGTGATTCGTACAGGGCCCCCTACAATGAGCAGTTCTTC.

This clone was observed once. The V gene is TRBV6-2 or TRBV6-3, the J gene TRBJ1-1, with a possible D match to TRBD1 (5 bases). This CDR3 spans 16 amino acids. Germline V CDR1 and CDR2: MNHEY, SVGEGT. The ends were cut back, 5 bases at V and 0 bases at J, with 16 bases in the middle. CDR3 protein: CASSTLGRGVNTEAFF. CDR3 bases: TGTGCCAGCAGTACCTTGGGGCGGGGAGTGAACACTGAAGCTTTCTTT.

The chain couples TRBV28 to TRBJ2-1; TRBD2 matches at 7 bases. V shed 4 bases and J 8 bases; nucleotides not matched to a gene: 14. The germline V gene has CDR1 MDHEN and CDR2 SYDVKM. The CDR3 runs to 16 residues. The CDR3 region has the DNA TGTGCCAGCAGTTCCCCCAGCAGCGGGATAATCGATGAGCAGTTCTTC. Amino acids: CASSSPSSGIIDEQFF.

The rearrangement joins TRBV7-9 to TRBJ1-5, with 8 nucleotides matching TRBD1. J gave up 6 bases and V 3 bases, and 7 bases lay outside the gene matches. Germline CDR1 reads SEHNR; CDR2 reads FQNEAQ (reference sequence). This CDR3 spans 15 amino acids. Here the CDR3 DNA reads TGTGCCAGCAGCTTCTCGGACAGGGTTGGTCAGCCCCAGCATTTT. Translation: CASSFSDRVGQPQHF.

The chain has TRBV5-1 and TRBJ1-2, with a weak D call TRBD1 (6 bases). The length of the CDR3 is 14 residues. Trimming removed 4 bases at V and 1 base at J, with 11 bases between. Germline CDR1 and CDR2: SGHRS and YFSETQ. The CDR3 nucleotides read TGCGCCAGCAGCCCCCAACAGGGTAACTATGGCTACACCTTC. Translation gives CASSPQQGNYGYTF.

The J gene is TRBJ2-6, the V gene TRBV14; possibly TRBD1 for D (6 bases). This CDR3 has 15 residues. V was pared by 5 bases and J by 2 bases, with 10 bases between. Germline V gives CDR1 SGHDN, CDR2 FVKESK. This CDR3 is CASSYTGPGANVLTF. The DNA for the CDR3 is TGTGCCAGCAGCTACACAGGGCCTGGGGCCAACGTCCTGACTTTC. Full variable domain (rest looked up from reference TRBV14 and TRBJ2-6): EAGVTQFPSHSVIEKGQTVTLRCDPISGHDNLYWYRRVMGKEIKFLLHFVKESKQDESGMPNNRFLAERTGGTYSTLKVQPAELEDSGVYFCASSYTGPGANVLTFGAGSRLTVL.

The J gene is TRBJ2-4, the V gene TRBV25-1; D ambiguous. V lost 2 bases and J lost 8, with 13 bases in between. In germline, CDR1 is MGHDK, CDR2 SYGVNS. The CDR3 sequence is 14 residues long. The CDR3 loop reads CASSENSGTDIQYF. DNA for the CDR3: TGTGCCAGCAGTGAAAATTCCGGAACAGACATTCAGTACTTC. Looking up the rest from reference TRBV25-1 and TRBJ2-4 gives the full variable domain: EADIYQTPRYLVIGTGKKITLECSQTMGHDKMYWYQQDPGMELHLIHYSYGVNSTEKGDLSSESTVSRIRTEHFPLTLESARPSHTSQYLCASSENSGTDIQYFGAGTRLSVL.

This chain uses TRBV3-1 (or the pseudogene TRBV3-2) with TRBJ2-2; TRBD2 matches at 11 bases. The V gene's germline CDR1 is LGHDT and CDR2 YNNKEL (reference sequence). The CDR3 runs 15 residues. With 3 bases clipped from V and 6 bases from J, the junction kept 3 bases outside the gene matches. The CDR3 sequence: CASSHTSGRAGELFF. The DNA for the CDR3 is TGTGCCAGCAGCCACACTAGCGGGAGAGCCGGGGAGCTGTTTTTT.

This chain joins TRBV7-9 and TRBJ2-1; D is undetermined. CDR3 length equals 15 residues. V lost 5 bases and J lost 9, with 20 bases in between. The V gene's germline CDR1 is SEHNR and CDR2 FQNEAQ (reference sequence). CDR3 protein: CASSPGLARHGEQFF. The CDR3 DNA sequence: TGTGCCAGCAGCCCCGGTCTTGCTCGACATGGTGAGCAGTTCTTC.

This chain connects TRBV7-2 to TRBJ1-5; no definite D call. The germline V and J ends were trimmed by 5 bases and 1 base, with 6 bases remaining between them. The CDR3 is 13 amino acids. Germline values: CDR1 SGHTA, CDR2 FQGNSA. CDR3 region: CASSGVSNQPQHF. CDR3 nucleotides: TGTGCCAGCAGCGGAGTGAGCAATCAGCCCCAGCATTTT.

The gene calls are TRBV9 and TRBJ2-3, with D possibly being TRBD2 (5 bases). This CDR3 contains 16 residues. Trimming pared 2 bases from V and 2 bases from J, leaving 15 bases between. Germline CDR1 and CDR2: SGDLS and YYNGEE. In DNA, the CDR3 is TGTGCCAGCAGCGTCACTAGATACGGCCTCACAGATACGCAGTATTTT. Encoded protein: CASSVTRYGLTDTQYF.

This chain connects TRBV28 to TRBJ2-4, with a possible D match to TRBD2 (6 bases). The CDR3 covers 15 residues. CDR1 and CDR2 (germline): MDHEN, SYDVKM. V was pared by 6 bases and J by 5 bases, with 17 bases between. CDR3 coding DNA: TGTGCCAGCAGCCCTTCCCGGGGCGGGGAAAACATTCAGTACTTC. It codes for CASSPSRGGENIQYF.